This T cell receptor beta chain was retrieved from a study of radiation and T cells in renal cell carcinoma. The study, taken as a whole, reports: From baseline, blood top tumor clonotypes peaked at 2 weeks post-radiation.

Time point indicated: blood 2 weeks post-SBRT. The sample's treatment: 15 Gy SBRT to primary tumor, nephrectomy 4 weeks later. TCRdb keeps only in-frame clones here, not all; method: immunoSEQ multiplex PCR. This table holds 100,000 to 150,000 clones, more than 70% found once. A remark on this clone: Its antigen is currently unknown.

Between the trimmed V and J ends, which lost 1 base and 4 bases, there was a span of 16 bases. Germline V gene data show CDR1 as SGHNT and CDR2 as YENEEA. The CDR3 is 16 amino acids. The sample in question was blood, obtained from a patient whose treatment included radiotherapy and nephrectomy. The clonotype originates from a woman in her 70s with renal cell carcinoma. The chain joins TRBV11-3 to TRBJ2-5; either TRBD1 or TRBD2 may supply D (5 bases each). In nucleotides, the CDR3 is TGTGCCAGCAGCTTAGGGGGACGTAGTTTGGCAGAGACCCAGTACTTC. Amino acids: CASSLGGRSLAETQYF.